This entry describes one TCR beta chain. The entry originates in a study of blood T cell repertoires in COVID-19. On the study more broadly: Sources were T cells, B-cell-depleted T cells, or PBMCs; the material itself was cDNA or gDNA.

Libraries were prepared by immunoSEQ multiplex PCR; TCRdb keeps only in-frame clonotypes and omits some of them. The repertoire has approximately 160,000 clones, 75% to 90% of them found once; the top ten carry roughly 4.5%. Enrolled through a virtual design, the participants were between 18 and 89 years of age and came from 24 US areas. Trimming took 5 bases from V and 2 from J; bases not matched to a gene: 2. Germline CDR1 reads SQVTM; CDR2 reads ANQGSEA. CDR3 length: 12 residues. The genes are TRBV29-1 and TRBJ2-5, with 7 bases that match TRBD1. Source material: PBMCs or T cells enriched from blood (not recorded which). This receptor was obtained from a woman between 45 and 65 years old who had recovered from COVID-19. CDR3 sequence (DNA): TGCAGCGTTTTGGGACAGCAAGAGACCCAGTACTTC. Translating it yields CSVLGQQETQYF. Combining the CDR3 with reference TRBV29-1 and TRBJ2-5 gives the whole variable domain SAVISQKPSRDICQRGTSLTIQCQVDSQVTMMFWYRQQPGQSLTLIATANQGSEATYESGFVIDKFPISRPNLTFSTLTVSNMSPEDSSIYLCSVLGQQETQYFGPGTRLLVL.